The clone carrying this T cell receptor beta chain was observed at least ten times. Its antigen is not identified. This record belongs to a study of blood T cells in healthy people across ages. Across the whole study: There was about one barcoded beta molecule captured by template switching per two T cells.

Study-wide findings and caveats: Age showed a roughly linear inverse relationship with TCR beta diversity per million T cells.

V gave up 7 bases and J gave up 4 bases, with 8 bases separating them. Germline assignment: CDR1 MGHDK and CDR2 SYGVNS. This CDR3 is built from 13 residues. Healthy Caucasian individuals from Russia aged about 6 to 95 served as donors. Primed by a sample-barcoded 5' primer and a J-beta primer mix, a second PCR proceeded for about 7 to 12 cycles. TCRdb fed the 5' RACE reads into MiXCR, producing one record per CDR3 protein. Of around 940,000 distinct CDR3 sequences in the sample, around 54% are singletons; the top ten hold about a fifth. This clonotype was sampled from a woman aged 55-70 years in good health. The source material was blood. The chain employs TRBV25-1 and TRBJ2-6, with D perhaps matching TRBD1 (6 bases). CDR3 in DNA: TGTGCCAGCACTAGGGGGGGGGCCAACGTCCTGACTTTC. Its translation is CASTRGGANVLTF.